Listed below are T cell receptor beta chains from one sample, sequenced in a study of blood T cell repertoires in COVID-19. Produced via immunoSEQ multiplex PCR; TCRdb's table is partial and in-frame only. The sample has a few hundred thousand clones; around 82% are singletons. The sequenced material came from peripheral blood. These receptors all stem from a woman aged 45-65 years with acute or convalescent COVID-19. Both conserved end residues are part of each CDR3. Fields, in order: J gene, clone size, V gene, D gene, CDR3 protein, CDR3 DNA. D genes are given only for firm matches. Clone size is not always given. Where it is, it says once, few, many or a class for expanded clones.

j_gene: TRBJ1-2; abundance: .; v_gene: TRBV4-1; d_gene: TRBD1; CDR3aa: CASSPGQKINYGYTF; CDR3nt: TGCGCCAGCAGCCCGGGACAGAAAATTAACTATGGCTACACCTTC
j_gene: TRBJ1-4; abundance: .; v_gene: TRBV6-5; d_gene: TRBD1; CDR3aa: CATIDRGAGEKLFF; CDR3nt: TGTGCCACTATTGACAGGGGGGCGGGTGAAAAACTGTTTTTT
j_gene: TRBJ2-5; abundance: .; v_gene: TRBV5-6; d_gene: .; CDR3aa: CASSPVQGGETQYF; CDR3nt: TGTGCCAGCAGCCCTGTCCAAGGGGGAGAGACCCAGTACTTC
j_gene: TRBJ1-4; abundance: few; v_gene: TRBV12-5; d_gene: .; CDR3aa: CASGLGLNNEKLFF; CDR3nt: TGTGCTAGTGGTTTGGGACTGAATAATGAAAAACTGTTTTTT
j_gene: TRBJ1-5; abundance: .; v_gene: TRBV6-6; d_gene: .; CDR3aa: CASSSPGTQHF; CDR3nt: TGTGCCAGCAGTTCTCCCGGGACCCAGCATTTT
j_gene: TRBJ2-4; abundance: few; v_gene: TRBV27; d_gene: .; CDR3aa: CASSLQGGNIQYF; CDR3nt: TGTGCCAGCAGTTTGCAGGGGGGTAACATTCAGTACTTC
j_gene: TRBJ2-1; abundance: .; v_gene: TRBV7-9; d_gene: .; CDR3aa: CASSLGWGDHNEQFF; CDR3nt: TGTGCCAGCAGCTTAGGGTGGGGGGACCACAATGAGCAGTTCTTC
j_gene: TRBJ2-3; abundance: .; v_gene: TRBV28; d_gene: TRBD2; CDR3aa: CASSLPPGGALDTQYF; CDR3nt: TGTGCCAGCAGTTTACCCCCCGGGGGGGCCTTAGATACGCAGTATTTT
j_gene: TRBJ2-1; abundance: .; v_gene: TRBV12-5; d_gene: TRBD1; CDR3aa: CASGSRTGRNEQFF; CDR3nt: TGTGCTAGTGGTTCCCGGACAGGGAGAAATGAGCAGTTCTTC
j_gene: TRBJ1-2; abundance: .; v_gene: TRBV5-4; d_gene: .; CDR3aa: CASSSGGVYGYTF; CDR3nt: TGTGCCAGCAGCAGTGGAGGGGTCTATGGCTACACCTTC
j_gene: TRBJ2-1; abundance: .; v_gene: TRBV3-1/TRBV3-2; d_gene: .; CDR3aa: CASSIQTSYNEQFF; CDR3nt: TGTGCCAGCAGCATCCAGACTAGCTACAATGAGCAGTTCTTC
j_gene: TRBJ2-2; abundance: once; v_gene: TRBV27; d_gene: .; CDR3aa: CASSLLGGVAGELFF; CDR3nt: TGTGCCAGCAGTTTACTCGGGGGTGTGGCCGGGGAGCTGTTTTTT
j_gene: TRBJ2-7; abundance: .; v_gene: TRBV7-2; d_gene: .; CDR3aa: CASSGGTVPYEQYF; CDR3nt: TGTGCCAGCAGCGGAGGGACAGTCCCGTACGAGCAGTACTTC
j_gene: TRBJ2-1; abundance: .; v_gene: TRBV10-3; d_gene: TRBD2; CDR3aa: CAITNSGVNEQFF; CDR3nt: TGTGCCATCACCAATAGCGGGGTCAATGAGCAGTTCTTC
j_gene: TRBJ1-1; abundance: .; v_gene: TRBV27; d_gene: TRBD1; CDR3aa: CASSSTETGAAFF; CDR3nt: TGTGCCAGCAGCTCGACTGAGACAGGGGCAGCTTTCTTT
j_gene: TRBJ1-6; abundance: many; v_gene: TRBV6-5; d_gene: TRBD1; CDR3aa: CASSQGEGSPLHF; CDR3nt: TGTGCCAGCAGTCAGGGGGAAGGGTCACCCCTCCACTTT
j_gene: TRBJ1-4; abundance: .; v_gene: TRBV27; d_gene: .; CDR3aa: CASQTSGEKLFF; CDR3nt: TGTGCCAGTCAAACCTCCGGTGAAAAACTGTTTTTT
j_gene: TRBJ1-2; abundance: .; v_gene: TRBV6-1; d_gene: .; CDR3aa: CASSEANPNYGYTF; CDR3nt: TGTGCCAGCAGTGAGGCCAACCCCAACTATGGCTACACCTTC
j_gene: TRBJ2-3; abundance: .; v_gene: TRBV4-1; d_gene: TRBD1; CDR3aa: CASSQEDRGTTDTQYF; CDR3nt: TGCGCCAGCAGCCAAGAAGACAGGGGGACCACAGATACGCAGTATTTT
j_gene: TRBJ1-1; abundance: .; v_gene: TRBV7-9; d_gene: .; CDR3aa: CASSLRAMGTEAFF; CDR3nt: TGTGCCAGCAGCTTGAGGGCCATGGGGACTGAAGCTTTCTTT
j_gene: TRBJ2-7; abundance: .; v_gene: TRBV4-3; d_gene: .; CDR3aa: CASSQERTNLEQYF; CDR3nt: TGCGCCAGCAGCCAAGAAAGGACTAACCTTGAGCAGTACTTC
j_gene: TRBJ2-3; abundance: .; v_gene: TRBV5-6; d_gene: TRBD2; CDR3aa: CASSGLAGDTQYF; CDR3nt: TGTGCCAGCAGTGGCCTAGCGGGAGATACGCAGTATTTT
j_gene: TRBJ2-2; abundance: .; v_gene: TRBV5-8; d_gene: .; CDR3aa: CASSFAEITGELFF; CDR3nt: TGTGCCAGCAGCTTTGCAGAAATTACCGGGGAGCTGTTTTTT
j_gene: TRBJ1-1; abundance: .; v_gene: TRBV6-5; d_gene: .; CDR3aa: CASSYPSGGDTEAFF; CDR3nt: TGTGCCAGCAGTTACCCGAGTGGGGGGGACACTGAAGCTTTCTTT